This T cell receptor beta chain was sequenced in a study of beta chain features in type 1 diabetes. The entirety of the isolated RNA underwent reverse transcription, so expressed TCRB transcripts were sequenced. Data came from immunoSEQ multiplex PCR; TCRdb stores just in-frame clones and leaves some out. The sample contains approximately 730,000 clones, about an eighth of which appear only once. For this clone: Its antigen is undetermined.

Each of the sorted populations had a purity greater than 95%. Findings of the study overall: Significant though moderate, a shortening of TCRB CDR3s appeared in all four CD4+ subsets of Type 1 diabetes patients. More deletions and fewer insertions at VDJ junctions were seen in type 1 diabetes patients. It was possible that PCR favored shorter templates, equally so in patients and controls.

V lost 5 bases and J lost 1; bases outside the gene matches: 7. The CDR3 totals 15 residues. Germline CDR1 is SGHDN and CDR2 is FVKESK. The sequence was obtained from a man aged 18 to 35 with type 1 diabetes. This sequence joins TRBV14 and TRBJ2-5, with TRBD1 identical over 7 bases. The material sequenced was naive CD4+ T cells from blood. The CDR3 reads CASSSMRGPQETQYF. Written as DNA, the CDR3 is TGTGCCAGCAGCAGCATGAGGGGGCCCCAAGAGACCCAGTACTTC. The whole variable domain, remainder taken from reference TRBV14 and TRBJ2-5, is EAGVTQFPSHSVIEKGQTVTLRCDPISGHDNLYWYRRVMGKEIKFLLHFVKESKQDESGMPNNRFLAERTGGTYSTLKVQPAELEDSGVYFCASSSMRGPQETQYFGPGTRLLVL.